What follows are 29 T cell receptor beta chains derived from one specimen sequenced in a study of blood T cell repertoires in COVID-19. Using immunoSEQ multiplex PCR, the repertoire was profiled, and TCRdb retains in-frame clones only, with some absent. The sample records some 110,000 clones, about 91% being singletons. Sample: peripheral blood. These receptors were obtained from a human donor in a cohort sampled during active COVID-19.

This sequence joins TRBV6-6 and TRBJ2-7; 9 bases are shared with TRBD1. The J segment lost 0 bases and the V segment lost 2 bases, leaving 2 bases of the junction unmatched. The CDR3 length is 15 residues. The germline gives CDR1 MNHNY, CDR2 SVGAGI (reference sequence). The CDR3 sequence is CASSYGGQGSYEQYF. CDR3 sequence (DNA): TGTGCCAGCAGTTACGGGGGACAGGGCTCCTACGAGCAGTACTTC.

The CDR3 loop reads CASSPVGSSGANVLTF. Here the CDR3 DNA reads TGTGCCAGCTCACCGGTGGGGAGCTCTGGGGCCAACGTCCTGACTTTC. The chain couples TRBV18 to TRBJ2-6; a possible D gene is TRBD2 (5 bases). Trimming cost V 3 bases and J 0 bases, with 9 bases left between them. The CDR3 loop spans 16 amino acids. CDR1 is KGHSH and CDR2 is LQKENI in the germline V gene.

The J gene is TRBJ1-3, the V gene TRBV30; D may be TRBD1 (5 bases). The germline V and J ends were trimmed by 5 bases and 1 base, with 12 bases remaining between them. The CDR3 is made up of 14 amino acids. Germline CDR1 reads GTSNPN; CDR2 reads SVGIG (reference sequence). The CDR3 region has the DNA TGTGCCTGGTGGGACTCAGGATCTGGAAACACCATATATTTT. Protein product: CAWWDSGSGNTIYF. Together with reference TRBV30 and TRBJ1-3, the CDR3 gives the full variable domain: SQTIHQWPATLVQPVGSPLSLECTVEGTSNPNLYWYRQAAGRGLQLLFYSVGIGQISSEVPQNLSASRPQDRQFILSSKKLLLSDSGFYLCAWWDSGSGNTIYFGEGSWLTVV.

The chain links TRBV5-8 to TRBJ1-3, with TRBD1 matching 8 bases. The CDR3 totals 17 residues. CDR1 and CDR2 from the germline V gene are SGHTS and YDEGEE. The trim removed 4 bases at V and 0 bases at J, leaving 9 bases unmatched. The CDR3 protein is CASSRMDRASSGNTIYF. The DNA of the CDR3 is TGTGCCAGCAGCCGAATGGACAGGGCGAGCTCTGGAAACACCATATATTTT. Filled out from reference TRBV5-8 and TRBJ1-3, the complete variable domain reads EAGVTQSPTHLIKTRGQQATLRCSPISGHTSVYWYQQALGLGLQFLLWYDEGEERNRGNFPPRFSGRQFPNYSSELNVNALELEDSALYLCASSRMDRASSGNTIYFGEGSWLTVV.

V usage is TRBV19 and J usage is TRBJ1-1; D is perhaps TRBD1 (5 bases). Trimming stripped 5 bases from V and 6 bases from J, with 10 bases between. This CDR3 comprises 12 residues. The germline CDR1 and CDR2 sequences are LNHDA and SQIVND (reference sequence). The CDR3 loop reads CASSPGVAEAFF. CDR3 in DNA: TGTGCCAGTAGTCCGGGGGTAGCTGAAGCTTTCTTT.

The V call is TRBV30, the J call TRBJ2-3; D uncertain. V was trimmed by 4 bases and J by 4 bases, leaving 6 bases between them. Germline CDR1 and CDR2: GTSNPN and SVGIG (reference sequence). The CDR3 runs 11 residues. CDR3 nucleotides: TGTGCCTGGACACTGGCAGATACGCAGTATTTT. As protein: CAWTLADTQYF.

The chain recombines TRBV7-7 with TRBJ2-1, with no clear D. Germline V gives CDR1 SSHAT, CDR2 FNYEAQ (reference sequence). Deletions cut 0 bases from V and 0 bases from J, with 12 bases between. The CDR3 extends over 17 amino acids. The CDR3 region has the DNA TGTGCCAGCAGCTTAGCAGCCTCGAGGAGCTCCTACAATGAGCAGTTCTTC. Translating gives CASSLAASRSSYNEQFF. Based on the CDR3 plus reference TRBV7-7 and TRBJ2-1, the full variable domain is GAGVSQSPRYKVTKRGQDVTLRCDPISSHATLYWYQQALGQGPEFLTYFNYEAQPDKSGLPSDRFSAERPEGSISTLTIQRTEQRDSAMYRCASSLAASRSSYNEQFFGPGTRLTVL.

V and J are TRBV9 and TRBJ1-3; a weak D match, TRBD1 (6 bases). The CDR3 loop spans 16 amino acids. Germline CDR1 and CDR2: SGDLS and YYNGEE. Trimming removed 0 bases from V and 4 bases from J, with 14 bases in between. In DNA form, the CDR3 reads TGTGCCAGCAGCGTAGCCCCTACTGGACAGGGAAACACCATATATTTT. Its translation: CASSVAPTGQGNTIYF.

This clone was detected once. The V gene is TRBV29-1, the J gene TRBJ2-2; D might be TRBD2 (6 bases). CDR1 and CDR2 (germline): SQVTM, ANQGSEA. The CDR3 consists of 14 residues. The V and J ends lost 4 bases and 0 bases respectively, with 9 bases between them. The DNA of the CDR3 is TGCAGCGTTGGGGGCGGGGCGAACACCGGGGAGCTGTTTTTT. This encodes CSVGGGANTGELFF.

The genes are TRBV7-3 and TRBJ2-1; 14 bases fit TRBD2. Germline CDR1 is SGHTA and CDR2 is FQGTGA. This CDR3 contains 16 residues. Unmatched junction bases numbered 7, after V lost 5 bases and J lost 7 bases. CDR3 in amino acids: CASSRLAGGRVNEQFF. DNA of the CDR3: TGTGCCAGCAGCCGACTAGCGGGGGGGCGAGTTAATGAGCAGTTCTTC.

The chain joins TRBV7-2 to TRBJ2-3, with 8 bases aligning to TRBD2. The ends lost 6 bases at V and 2 bases at J; junction bases unmatched: 7. Looked up from germline, CDR1 is SGHTA and CDR2 is FQGNSA. The CDR3 extends over 15 amino acids. The CDR3 here is CASRREAHHTDTQYF. The CDR3 DNA reads TGTGCCAGCAGGCGGGAGGCGCACCACACAGATACGCAGTATTTT.

This chain joins TRBV30 and TRBJ1-4, with a possible D match to TRBD1 (5 bases). CDR3 length equals 15 residues. V dropped 3 bases and J dropped 8 bases, with 19 bases sitting between them. CDR1 and CDR2 from the germline V gene are GTSNPN and SVGIG (reference sequence). DNA for the CDR3: TGTGCCTGGAGGATGTCGGGTCAGGGCCACGAAAAACTGTTTTTT. Protein sequence: CAWRMSGQGHEKLFF.

The sample holds one count of this clone. The rearrangement links TRBV27 to TRBJ2-3; D gene uncertain. CDR3 length equals 13 residues. CDR1 and CDR2 (germline): MNHEY, SMNVEV (reference sequence). The V end lost 3 bases, the J end lost 4 bases, and 8 bases lay between the germline ends. The CDR3 DNA is TGTGCCAGCAGTTTTACCCGGGCAGATACGCAGTATTTT. Translated: CASSFTRADTQYF.

V is TRBV27 and J is TRBJ2-3; unclear D gene. With 6 bases removed from V and 0 bases from J, the gap between germline ends came to 16 bases. The V gene's germline CDR1 is MNHEY and CDR2 SMNVEV (reference sequence). The CDR3 loop spans 16 amino acids. The CDR3 region is CASRSLSFSSTDTQYF. The CDR3 nucleotides are TGTGCCAGCAGAAGCCTCTCTTTCTCTAGCACAGATACGCAGTATTTT.

J is TRBJ1-6 and V is TRBV13; D not certain. Per germline, CDR1 PRHDT and CDR2 FYEKMQ (reference sequence). V was pared by 3 bases and J by 9 bases, with 6 bases between. This CDR3 has 12 residues. This chain's CDR3 is CASSLGASPLHF. As DNA, the CDR3 is TGTGCCAGCAGCTTGGGAGCTTCACCCCTCCACTTT.

The V and J genes are TRBV9 and TRBJ2-1, with a possible D match to TRBD1 (5 bases). The germline gives CDR1 SGDLS, CDR2 YYNGEE. V was pared by 3 bases and J by 8 bases, with 12 bases between. This CDR3 spans 13 amino acids. The CDR3 loop is CASSGSLGDEQFF. CDR3 in DNA: TGTGCCAGCAGCGGCAGCTTAGGGGATGAGCAGTTCTTC.

In its sample, this clone was seen once. The chain links TRBV18 to TRBJ2-1, with 7 nucleotides matching TRBD2. V shed 3 bases and J 4 bases; nucleotides not matched to a gene: 9. CDR3 length: 16 residues. CDR1 is KGHSH and CDR2 is LQKENI in the germline V gene. The CDR3 DNA sequence: TGTGCCAGCTCACCTCTCGGGACTACCCTATACAATGAGCAGTTCTTC. Translating gives CASSPLGTTLYNEQFF.

The chain is built from TRBV6-6 and TRBJ2-7; D is perhaps TRBD1 (6 bases). Germline CDR1 is MNHNY and CDR2 is SVGAGI (reference sequence). CDR3 length: 16 residues. V was cut by 0 bases and J by 0 bases, with 12 bases left in between. The CDR3 protein is CASSYSGQGLSYEQYF. Here the CDR3 DNA reads TGTGCCAGCAGTTACTCGGGGCAGGGGCTCTCCTACGAGCAGTACTTC.

This clone has a single count. The CDR3 here is CASSQLPGELFF. Here the CDR3 DNA reads TGCGCCAGCAGCCAACTCCCCGGGGAGCTGTTTTTT. The V call is TRBV4-1, the J call TRBJ2-2; D gene ambiguous. V lost 2 bases and J 6 bases, leaving 4 bases between the germline ends. Looked up from germline, CDR1 is MGHRA and CDR2 is YSYEKL. This CDR3 spans 12 amino acids.

The CDR3 protein is CATSRPTQRDTQYF. CDR3 nucleotide sequence: TGTGCCACCAGCAGACCCACCCAGCGAGATACGCAGTATTTT. The V and J genes are TRBV15 and TRBJ2-3; D is uncertain. The CDR3 consists of 14 residues. Trimming removed 2 bases at V and 5 bases at J, with 11 bases between. Germline lookup yields CDR1 LNHNV and CDR2 YYDKDF (reference sequence).

This chain joins TRBV7-9 and TRBJ2-7; no firm D call. V dropped 3 bases and J dropped 3 bases, with 6 bases sitting between them. The length of the CDR3 is 12 residues. Germline V gene lookup returns CDR1 SEHNR and CDR2 FQNEAQ (reference sequence). The CDR3 DNA sequence: TGTGCCAGCAGCTTCCCTAGCTACGAGCAGTACTTC. Residues: CASSFPSYEQYF. Complete variable domain (other parts from reference TRBV7-9 and TRBJ2-7): DTGVSQNPRHKITKRGQNVTFRCDPISEHNRLYWYRQTLGQGPEFLTYFQNEAQLEKSRLLSDRFSAERPKGSFSTLEIQRTEQGDSAMYLCASSFPSYEQYFGPGTRLTVT.

J is TRBJ1-1 and V is TRBV11-2, with TRBD1 identical over 9 bases. Trimming at V came to 4 bases and at J to 3 bases, leaving 9 bases not matched to a gene. The CDR3 is 16 residues long. Germline values: CDR1 SGHAT, CDR2 FQNNGV. CDR3 DNA sequence: TGTGCCAGCAGCTCACGGACAGGGGAAAGGGACACTGAAGCTTTCTTT. It yields the protein CASSSRTGERDTEAFF.

The CDR3 protein is CASSHRDRGVDTGELFF. The CDR3 DNA reads TGCGCCAGCAGCCACCGGGACAGGGGGGTTGACACCGGGGAGCTGTTTTTT. The chain joins TRBV4-3 to TRBJ2-2; 11 bases are a match to TRBD1. The CDR3 length is 17 residues. Trimming took 3 bases from V and 3 from J; bases not matched to a gene: 6. CDR1 LGHNA and CDR2 YSLEER come from the germline V gene.

The J gene is TRBJ1-2, the V gene TRBV7-2; the D is unclear. CDR1 and CDR2 from the germline V gene are SGHTA and FQGNSA. Trimming removed 1 base from V and 5 bases from J, with 11 bases in between. CDR3 length: 14 amino acids. This CDR3 is CASSLDTAKYGYTF. The CDR3 nucleotides read TGTGCCAGCAGCTTAGATACAGCCAAGTATGGCTACACCTTC.

CDR3 sequence: CASSSGTGGEKLFF. DNA of the CDR3: TGCGCCAGCAGCTCCGGGACAGGGGGCGAAAAACTGTTTTTT. This sequence joins TRBV5-1 and TRBJ1-4; 12 nucleotides line up with TRBD1. V dropped 3 bases and J dropped 8; count of bases not matched to a gene: 2. CDR1 is SGHRS, CDR2 YFSETQ, per germline. This CDR3 has 14 amino acids.

The rearrangement uses TRBV7-9 and TRBJ1-3; no clear D. V was clipped by 5 bases and J by 0 bases, with 11 bases between them. This CDR3 contains 15 residues. Germline V gives CDR1 SEHNR, CDR2 FQNEAQ (reference sequence). CDR3 bases: TGTGCCAGCAGCCCTAGCTGGGGCTCTGGAAACACCATATATTTT. Translated: CASSPSWGSGNTIYF.

In this sample, this clone turned up a few times. The chain combines TRBV6-2 or TRBV6-3 with TRBJ2-5; 8 bases align to TRBD2. CDR1 and CDR2 (germline): MNHEY, SVGEGT. With V trimmed by 5 bases and J by 6 bases, 11 bases remained unmatched. CDR3 length equals 15 residues. As DNA, the CDR3 is TGTGCCAGCAGTCAATCGGGGGGGGCGTCAAAGACCCAGTACTTC. Residues: CASSQSGGASKTQYF.

J is TRBJ2-7 and V is TRBV5-6, with D unclear. This CDR3 has 13 residues. The germline CDR1 and CDR2 sequences are SGHDT and YYEEEE. V lost 2 bases and J lost 4, with 10 bases in between. CDR3 loop: CASSFRVKYEQYF. The CDR3, as DNA: TGTGCCAGCAGCTTCCGGGTCAAATACGAGCAGTACTTC.

This clone was counted only a few times. The V gene is TRBV29-1, the J gene TRBJ2-1; 9 bases fit TRBD2. The germline gives CDR1 SQVTM, CDR2 ANQGSEA. After removal of 4 bases from V and 4 bases from J, the junction contained 8 bases not matched to a gene. This CDR3 spans 15 amino acids. Here the CDR3 reads CSVVVQAGGYNEQFF. CDR3 DNA: TGCAGCGTTGTCGTACAAGCGGGGGGATACAATGAGCAGTTCTTC.